This TCR beta chain was identified in a study of cytomegalovirus exposure and HLA in healthy donors. Note on this clone: Antigen specificity is unknown.

Germline CDR1 reads SEHNR; CDR2 reads FQNEAQ (reference sequence). V gave up 1 base and J gave up 7 bases; unmatched junction bases: 6. There are 16 residues in the CDR3. PCR amplification relied on 60 Vbeta primers (plus 13 Jbeta primers). This table comes from immunoSEQ multiplex PCR, and its TCRdb copy is limited to in-frame clones, with some not included. The data show 70,000 or so clones, and the top ten clones hold 2.4%. General study findings and limits: High sensitivity and specificity were reportedly achieved when the classifier diagnosed cytomegalovirus status.

This clonotype was sampled from a female donor in good health and CMV-seropositive. Input material: PBMCs. The V and J genes are TRBV7-9 and TRBJ1-6, with TRBD1 identical over 8 bases. The CDR3 region is CASSLGSGQANSPLHF. CDR3 DNA sequence: TGTGCCAGCAGCTTAGGGTCGGGACAGGCAAATTCACCCCTCCACTTT.